One sample yielded the 26 T cell receptor beta chains listed below, sequenced in a study of neoadjuvant anti-PD-1 for oral cavity cancer. Sequencing used immunoSEQ multiplex PCR; TCRdb keeps in-frame clones, though not all of them. The data hold some 66,000 clones, with about 83% observed a single time. Sequences were derived from PBMCs, sampled before nivolumab (anti-PD-1) treatment. These receptors all come from a person between 40 and 85 years old with oral cavity squamous cell carcinoma.

Turning to this clone: Other DNA sequences within the sample encode an identical CDR3. The chain links TRBV9 to TRBJ1-2; D gene unclear. The V end lost 0 bases, the J end lost 4 bases, and 10 bases lay between the germline ends. CDR1 and CDR2 from the germline V gene are SGDLS and YYNGEE. The CDR3 has 14 amino acids. The chain's CDR3 is CASSVDLGSYGYTF. The CDR3 DNA reads TGTGCCAGCAGCGTAGATTTAGGGAGCTATGGCTACACCTTC.

This chain joins TRBV11-2 and TRBJ1-2; D uncertain. CDR3 size: 15 residues. The germline V and J ends were trimmed by 4 bases and 7 bases, with 19 bases remaining between them. Germline lookup yields CDR1 SGHAT and CDR2 FQNNGV. The DNA of the CDR3 is TGTGCCAGCAGCTCCATCAGGCGGGTACCAGGTGGCTACACCTTC. This sequence encodes CASSSIRRVPGGYTF.

This chain connects TRBV11-3 to TRBJ1-1; D is uncertain. Between the trimmed V and J ends, which lost 1 base and 0 bases, there was a span of 3 bases. Germline-derived CDR1 and CDR2 are SGHNT and YENEEA. This CDR3 is 13 amino acids long. CDR3 residues: CASSLGLNTEAFF. CDR3 nucleotide sequence: TGTGCCAGCAGCTTAGGGTTGAACACTGAAGCTTTCTTT.

CDR3 loop: CASSLGMFNQPQHF. The CDR3 DNA reads TGTGCCAGCAGCCTTGGGATGTTCAATCAGCCCCAGCATTTT. This sequence joins TRBV5-6 and TRBJ1-5; D ambiguous. CDR3 length: 14 amino acids. Trimming stripped 4 bases from V and 3 bases from J, with 11 bases between. Germline V lookup: CDR1 SGHDT, CDR2 YYEEEE. Complete variable domain (other parts from reference TRBV5-6 and TRBJ1-5): DAGVTQSPTHLIKTRGQQVTLRCSPKSGHDTVSWYQQALGQGPQFIFQYYEEEERQRGNFPDRFSGHQFPNYSSELNVNALLLGDSALYLCASSLGMFNQPQHFGDGTRLSIL.

The chain is built from TRBV29-1 and TRBJ2-4; weak D call: TRBD1 (7 bases). Germline-derived CDR1 and CDR2 are SQVTM and ANQGSEA. V was cut by 7 bases and J by 0 bases, with 10 bases left in between. There are 13 residues in the CDR3. In DNA form, the CDR3 reads TGCAGCGCCCAGGGGGGAGCCAAAAACATTCAGTACTTC. Protein product: CSAQGGAKNIQYF.

V usage is TRBV7-9 and J usage is TRBJ2-5; the D is unclear. V lost 6 bases and J 4 bases, leaving 6 bases between the germline ends. Germline V lookup: CDR1 SEHNR, CDR2 FQNEAQ (reference sequence). The CDR3 runs 11 residues. CDR3 bases: TGTGCCAGCAGAAATACAGAGACCCAGTACTTC. Protein product: CASRNTETQYF. Full variable domain (remainder filled in from reference TRBV7-9 and TRBJ2-5): DTGVSQNPRHKITKRGQNVTFRCDPISEHNRLYWYRQTLGQGPEFLTYFQNEAQLEKSRLLSDRFSAERPKGSFSTLEIQRTEQGDSAMYLCASRNTETQYFGPGTRLLVL.

This sequence joins TRBV6-1 and TRBJ2-4, with 10 bases lining up with TRBD2. With V trimmed by 3 bases and J by 8 bases, 22 bases remained unmatched. CDR3 length equals 20 residues. Germline V gene sequence: CDR1 MNHNS, CDR2 SASEGT. CDR3 DNA sequence: TGTGCCAGCAGTGAGCTCCCCGTGGGCGTAGCGGGGGGATTGGGAGACATTCAGTACTTC. It translates to CASSELPVGVAGGLGDIQYF.

This clone was seen a few times. The V gene is TRBV19, the J gene TRBJ1-1, with D unresolved. CDR1 is LNHDA, CDR2 SQIVND, per germline (reference sequence). V was pared by 3 bases and J by 2 bases, with 7 bases between. The CDR3 extends over 13 amino acids. The CDR3 sequence: CASSIVRNTEAFF. The CDR3 nucleotides are TGTGCCAGTAGTATCGTCAGAAACACTGAAGCTTTCTTT. The full variable domain, its missing parts supplied by reference TRBV19 and TRBJ1-1, is DGGITQSPKYLFRKEGQNVTLSCEQNLNHDAMYWYRQDPGQGLRLIYYSQIVNDFQKGDIAEGYSVSREKKESFPLTVTSAQKNPTAFYLCASSIVRNTEAFFGQGTRLTVV.

The gene calls are TRBV5-1 and TRBJ2-7; possibly TRBD1 or TRBD2 for D (7 bases each). The CDR3 spans 14 residues. CDR1 and CDR2 from the germline V gene are SGHRS and YFSETQ. V lost 2 bases to trimming and J lost 4 bases, with 13 bases between them. The CDR3 reads CASSLTGEGYEQYF. Here the CDR3 DNA reads TGCGCCAGCAGCTTAACAGGGGAGGGATACGAGCAGTACTTC.

The rearrangement uses TRBV30 and TRBJ2-7; TRBD2 aligns across 12 bases. V shed 3 bases and J 11 bases; nucleotides not matched to a gene: 8. Germline loops: CDR1 GTSNPN, CDR2 SVGIG (reference sequence). The CDR3 is 13 residues long. Here the CDR3 reads CAWRSTSGRHKYF. The CDR3, as DNA: TGTGCCTGGAGGTCCACTAGCGGGAGGCACAAGTACTTC.

This chain links TRBV7-9 with TRBJ2-7; 7 nucleotides line up with TRBD1. V was pared by 3 bases and J by 0 bases, with 17 bases of the junction left unmatched. The CDR3 runs to 19 residues. From germline, CDR1 is SEHNR and CDR2 FQNEAQ (reference sequence). CDR3 loop: CASSFYFTWDSQSSYEQYF. The CDR3 DNA sequence: TGTGCCAGCAGCTTCTACTTTACCTGGGACAGCCAGAGCTCCTACGAGCAGTACTTC. The complete variable domain, with remaining parts taken from reference TRBV7-9 and TRBJ2-7, reads DTGVSQNPRHKITKRGQNVTFRCDPISEHNRLYWYRQTLGQGPEFLTYFQNEAQLEKSRLLSDRFSAERPKGSFSTLEIQRTEQGDSAMYLCASSFYFTWDSQSSYEQYFGPGTRLTVT.

This sequence joins TRBV30 and TRBJ1-5; no clear D gene. Trimming removed 5 bases from V and 7 bases from J, with 18 bases in between. Germline V gene data show CDR1 as GTSNPN and CDR2 as SVGIG (reference sequence). The CDR3 consists of 14 residues. The DNA for the CDR3 is TGTGCCTGGGCAGGACGGGTAGGAATACAGCCCCAGCATTTT. This sequence encodes CAWAGRVGIQPQHF.

The chain combines TRBV7-2 with TRBJ1-2; the D gene is possibly TRBD1 (6 bases). The CDR3 is 13 residues long. The V gene lost 3 bases and the J gene lost 6 bases, with 11 bases spanning the gap. Germline V lookup: CDR1 SGHTA, CDR2 FQGNSA. The CDR3 sequence is CASSFTGRDGYTF. The DNA for the CDR3 is TGTGCCAGCAGCTTTACAGGGAGAGATGGCTACACCTTC.

The chain carries TRBV5-4 and TRBJ2-1, with TRBD1 matching over 9 bases. V gave up 1 base and J gave up 15 bases; unmatched junction bases: 5. This CDR3 is built from 12 residues. The germline V gene encodes CDR1 SGHNT and CDR2 YYREEE (reference sequence). The CDR3 is CASSLNRGRMFF. CDR3 nucleotide sequence: TGTGCCAGCAGCTTGAACAGGGGGCGGATGTTCTTC.

The chain joins TRBV27 to TRBJ1-2, with D uncertain. The V end lost 5 bases, the J end lost 0 bases, and 13 bases lay between the germline ends. Germline V gives CDR1 MNHEY, CDR2 SMNVEV (reference sequence). The CDR3 runs 15 residues. The CDR3 loop is CASSLRNGPNYGYTF. Here the CDR3 DNA reads TGTGCCAGCAGTCTAAGAAATGGGCCTAACTATGGCTACACCTTC.

This clone has a single count. The gene calls are TRBV2 and TRBJ1-2, with no clear D. Per the germline V gene, CDR1 is SNHLY and CDR2 is FYNNEI. The CDR3 is 8 amino acids. Trimming cost V 7 bases and J 8 bases, with 2 bases left between them. CDR3 DNA: TGTGCCAGCAACGGCTACACCTTC. It encodes CASNGYTF.

This chain connects TRBV5-1 to TRBJ2-2, with D possibly TRBD2 on 6 matching bases. CDR1 and CDR2 (germline): SGHRS, YFSETQ. This CDR3 comprises 14 residues. Between the trimmed V and J ends, which lost 4 bases and 3 bases, there was a span of 10 bases. The CDR3 DNA follows: TGCGCCAGCAGCGACGGGGGATACACCGGGGAGCTGTTTTTT. Protein product: CASSDGGYTGELFF.

This clone was counted once. The V call is TRBV10-1, the J call TRBJ2-1; 8 bases align to TRBD2. The CDR3 sequence is 15 residues long. Germline CDR1 reads WNHNN; CDR2 reads SYGVQD (reference sequence). The ends lost 5 bases at V and 1 base at J; junction bases unmatched: 4. CDR3 sequence (DNA): TGCGCCAGCAGTTTTAGCGGGGCATCCTACAATGAGCAGTTCTTC. Translation gives CASSFSGASYNEQFF.

This clone was recorded a few times. This rearrangement joins TRBV4-1 to TRBJ2-1, with a tentative D call TRBD2 (5 bases). V was shortened by 6 bases and J by 5 bases, with 17 bases between the two germline ends. Germline V lookup: CDR1 MGHRA, CDR2 YSYEKL. The CDR3 is made up of 15 amino acids. The DNA of the CDR3 is TGCGCCAGCAGGGGCTACTACCGAGGGAACAATGAGCAGTTCTTC. It translates to CASRGYYRGNNEQFF.

This CDR3 is CASSEDRTSGYTF. CDR3 nucleotide sequence: TGTGCCAGCAGTGAAGACCGAACGTCAGGCTACACCTTC. The chain uses TRBV6-1 and TRBJ1-2; no clear D. Germline CDR1 reads MNHNS; CDR2 reads SASEGT. V was clipped by 1 base and J by 8 bases, with 11 bases between them. CDR3 size: 13 residues.

J is TRBJ2-1 and V is TRBV6-5; 10 nucleotides match TRBD2. Germline loops: CDR1 MNHEY, CDR2 SVGAGI. V gave up 5 bases and J gave up 9 bases; unmatched junction bases: 4. The CDR3 spans 13 residues. The CDR3 loop reads CASSLAGAGEQFF. The CDR3 region has the DNA TGTGCCAGCAGTCTAGCGGGAGCAGGTGAGCAGTTCTTC.

The chain joins TRBV5-5 to TRBJ1-5; TRBD1 agrees at 8 bases. The ends lost 4 bases at V and 1 base at J; junction bases unmatched: 4. This CDR3 is 15 amino acids long. Germline values: CDR1 SGHKS, CDR2 YYEKEE (reference sequence). In nucleotides, the CDR3 is TGTGCCAGCAGCCCGGACAGGGTAAGCAATCAGCCCCAGCATTTT. Amino acid sequence: CASSPDRVSNQPQHF.

The chain employs TRBV11-2 and TRBJ2-7; D might be TRBD2 (5 bases). Trimming shortened V by 9 bases and J by 6 bases, and 9 bases separated the two germline ends. Looked up from germline, CDR1 is SGHAT and CDR2 is FQNNGV. The CDR3 loop spans 10 amino acids. CDR3 nucleotide sequence: TGTGCCAGGGAGGTCTCCGAGCAGTACTTC. This codes for CAREVSEQYF.

The chain combines TRBV4-1 with TRBJ2-1; 16 bases agree with TRBD2. J was trimmed by 3 bases and V by 3 bases; bases with no gene match: 8. The germline V gene encodes CDR1 MGHRA and CDR2 YSYEKL. The CDR3 runs 19 residues. Here the CDR3 reads CASSQSGLAGGPSYNEQFF. CDR3 bases: TGCGCCAGCAGCCAGTCGGGACTAGCGGGGGGGCCGAGCTACAATGAGCAGTTCTTC.

The chain combines TRBV15 with TRBJ1-2, with D unresolved. The length of the CDR3 is 12 residues. CDR1 is LNHNV and CDR2 is YYDKDF in the germline V gene (reference sequence). The V gene lost 8 bases and the J gene lost 1 base, with 8 bases spanning the gap. The CDR3 nucleotides read TGTGCCACCCGAGGTGATAACTATGGCTACACCTTC. This encodes CATRGDNYGYTF.

The chain carries TRBV9 and TRBJ2-3; D is unclear. The V and J ends lost 0 bases and 2 bases respectively, with 10 bases between them. CDR1 and CDR2 (germline): SGDLS, YYNGEE. This CDR3 has 15 amino acids. CDR3 protein: CASSVVGKSTDTQYF. The CDR3 region has the DNA TGTGCCAGCAGCGTAGTTGGGAAGTCCACAGATACGCAGTATTTT. Filled out from reference TRBV9 and TRBJ2-3, the complete variable domain reads DSGVTQTPKHLITATGQRVTLRCSPRSGDLSVYWYQQSLDQGLQFLIQYYNGEERAKGNILERFSAQQFPDLHSELNLSSLELGDSALYFCASSVVGKSTDTQYFGPGTRLTVL.